This note documents a single T cell receptor beta chain sequence. Its target is not known. The sample is drawn from a study of shared clonotypes between healthy human individuals. The wider study: Donors had three CD4 naive, three CD4 memory, two CD8 naive and one CD8 memory plate apiece. Findings and caveats of the study: It was only blood that was sampled, and tissue repertoires likely differ.

CDR1 and CDR2 from the germline V gene are SGHAT and FQNNGV. This CDR3 spans 14 amino acids. Trimming cost V 5 bases and J 4 bases; bases outside gene matches: 5. An even split of each subset's genomic DNA across several immunoSEQ plates was performed. A 200 ng quantity of DNA, roughly 29,000 T cell genomes, went into the sorted-subset replicate PCRs. Measured with immunoSEQ multiplex PCR; TCRdb has only the in-frame clones, and not every one. The sample lists under 850,000 clones; around 77% were seen once. This clonotype was obtained from a woman aged 25 to 39 in good health. The chain employs TRBV11-2 and TRBJ2-5, with 9 bases aligning to TRBD2. The specimen sequenced was memory CD4+ T cells sorted from blood. Subset reported: CD45RA-negative fraction. CDR3 nucleotides: TGTGCCAGCAGCCTTAGCGGGAGCGGAGAGACCCAGTACTTC. It encodes CASSLSGSGETQYF.